One sample yielded the 4 T cell receptor beta chains listed below, sequenced in a study of cytomegalovirus exposure and HLA in healthy donors. PCR employed 60 Vbeta and 13 Jbeta primers. Some clones are missing from TCRdb's copy, which holds only in-frame ones; the method was immunoSEQ multiplex PCR. The sample contains around 200,000 clones, almost 80% of which appear only once. The material sequenced was PBMCs. The receptors derive from a male donor in good health and CMV-seronegative.

The sample holds many counts of this clone. The same CDR3 arises from other DNA sequences in this sample as well. The chain employs TRBV7-3 and TRBJ2-1; TRBD1 aligns across 10 bases. The CDR3 has 16 residues. Germline-derived CDR1 and CDR2 are SGHTA and FQGTGA. V lost 1 base and J lost 3; bases outside the gene matches: 3. CDR3 sequence reads: CASSLIRDRGYNEQFF. The CDR3 nucleotides read TGTGCCAGCAGCTTAATACGGGACAGGGGCTACAATGAGCAGTTCTTC. Full variable domain (remainder filled in from reference TRBV7-3 and TRBJ2-1): GAGVSQTPSNKVTEKGKYVELRCDPISGHTALYWYRQSLGQGPEFLIYFQGTGAADDSGLPNDRFFAVRPEGSVSTLKIQRTERGDSAVYLCASSLIRDRGYNEQFFGPGTRLTVL.

The CDR3 DNA reads as TGTGCCAGCAGACACAGGACAGTAGCATTACTCCACGAGCAGTACTTC. It codes for CASRHRTVALLHEQYF. The chain is built from TRBV2 and TRBJ2-5; possible D gene TRBD1, 6 bases. The J call is in doubt because the DNA end fits TRBJ2-7 better. The CDR3 is 16 residues long. CDR1 and CDR2 from the germline V gene are SNHLY and FYNNEI.

DNA of the CDR3: TGTGCCAGCAGCCCGGGGGGCAGGGGAGGGTGGCCCCAGCATTTT. It yields the protein CASSPGGRGGWPQHF. The chain links TRBV5-8 to TRBJ1-5, with D perhaps matching TRBD1 (6 bases). This CDR3 has 15 residues. Germline assignment: CDR1 SGHTS and CDR2 YDEGEE. Trimming pared 4 bases from V and 9 bases from J, leaving 20 bases between.

V gene TRBV25-1 combines with J gene TRBJ1-2, with 7 bases lining up with TRBD1. The CDR3 has 12 residues. V lost 6 bases to trimming and J lost 4 bases; unmatched junction nucleotides: 2. Germline loops: CDR1 MGHDK, CDR2 SYGVNS. In nucleotides, the CDR3 is TGTGCCAGCAGGGGGACAGCCTATGGCTACACCTTC. Protein: CASRGTAYGYTF.